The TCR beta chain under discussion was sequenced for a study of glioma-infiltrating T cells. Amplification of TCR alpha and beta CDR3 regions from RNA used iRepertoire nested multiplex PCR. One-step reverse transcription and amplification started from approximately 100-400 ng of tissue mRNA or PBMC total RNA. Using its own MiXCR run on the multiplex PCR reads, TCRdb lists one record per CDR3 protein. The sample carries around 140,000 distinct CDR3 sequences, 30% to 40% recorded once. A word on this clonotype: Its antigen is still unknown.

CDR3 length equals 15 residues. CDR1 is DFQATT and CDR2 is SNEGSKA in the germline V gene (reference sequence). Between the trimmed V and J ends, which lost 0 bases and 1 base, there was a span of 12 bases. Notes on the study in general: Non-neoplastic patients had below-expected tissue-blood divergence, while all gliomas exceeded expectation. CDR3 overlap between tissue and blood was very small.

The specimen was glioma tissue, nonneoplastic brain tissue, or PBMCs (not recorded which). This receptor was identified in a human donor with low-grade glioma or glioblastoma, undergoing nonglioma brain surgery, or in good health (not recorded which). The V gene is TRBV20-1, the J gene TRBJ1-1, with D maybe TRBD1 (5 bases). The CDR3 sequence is CSARDREGTNTEAFF. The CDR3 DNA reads TGCAGTGCTAGAGATCGGGAGGGGACGAACACTGAAGCTTTCTTT.